This T cell receptor (beta chain) was sequenced for a study of blood T cell repertoires in COVID-19. Study-wide context: PBMCs, B-cell-depleted T cells, or T cells provided the cDNA or gDNA that made up the material.

CDR1 SGHNT and CDR2 YENEEA come from the germline V gene. Trimming pared 2 bases from V and 2 bases from J, leaving 13 bases between. The CDR3 consists of 16 residues. Source study methods: Amplification with reference gene primers provided the estimates of nucleated cell counts. Sequenced by immunoSEQ multiplex PCR; TCRdb stores in-frame clones only, minus some. That table supplies the V and J calls and clone size; D and trimming were determined from the DNA. The data show roughly 120,000 clones, with approximately 80% seen just once and 7.5% held by the top ten. Sequences were obtained from peripheral blood. V gene TRBV11-3 combines with J gene TRBJ2-1; weak D call: TRBD1 (6 bases). This receptor was obtained from a man between 65 and 85 years old with active or convalescent COVID-19. The CDR3 nucleotides read TGTGCCAGCAGCTTATCGTCGGACAGAGCCTACAATGAGCAGTTCTTC. As protein: CASSLSSDRAYNEQFF.